The 13 T cell receptor beta chains below all came from one sample that was sequenced in a study of technical replicates of blood from a few donors. Data came from immunoSEQ multiplex PCR; TCRdb stores just in-frame clones and leaves some out. The table records around 78,000 clones, 94% of them present only once. Sequenced input: T cells isolated from PBMCs. The receptor source for this set is a human donor in good health.

The chain has TRBV9 and TRBJ1-1; tentative D call: TRBD1 (5 bases). The CDR3 has 13 residues. CDR1 and CDR2 from the germline V gene are SGDLS and YYNGEE. V was cut by 8 bases and J by 0 bases, with 11 bases left in between. This chain's CDR3 is CASGSGVNTEAFF. The CDR3 nucleotides read TGTGCCAGTGGGTCGGGGGTGAACACTGAAGCTTTCTTT.

V and J are TRBV9 and TRBJ2-1; 13 nucleotides line up with TRBD2. V shed 4 bases and J 8 bases; nucleotides not matched to a gene: 12. The V gene's germline CDR1 is SGDLS and CDR2 YYNGEE. The CDR3 has 17 amino acids. The CDR3 protein is CASSLLLAGGNRDEQFF. In DNA, the CDR3 is TGTGCCAGCAGCTTATTACTAGCGGGAGGGAATAGGGATGAGCAGTTCTTC. The full variable domain, rest sourced from reference TRBV9 and TRBJ2-1, is DSGVTQTPKHLITATGQRVTLRCSPRSGDLSVYWYQQSLDQGLQFLIQYYNGEERAKGNILERFSAQQFPDLHSELNLSSLELGDSALYFCASSLLLAGGNRDEQFFGPGTRLTVL.

The V and J genes are TRBV5-4 and TRBJ2-2; TRBD2 matches at 15 bases. J lost 0 bases, V lost 3 bases, and 3 bases had no gene match. The CDR3 covers 18 residues. Germline CDR1 SGHNT, CDR2 YYREEE (reference sequence). This CDR3 reads CASSWGLAGGPNTGELFF. The CDR3 DNA reads TGTGCCAGCAGCTGGGGACTAGCGGGAGGACCGAACACCGGGGAGCTGTTTTTT.

The chain carries TRBV19 and TRBJ2-1; 9 bases align to TRBD1. The CDR3 consists of 12 residues. Germline V CDR1 and CDR2: LNHDA, SQIVND (reference sequence). The junction had 3 bases not matched to a gene; V was cut back by 5 bases and J by 10 bases. CDR3 sequence: CASSRQGGEQFF. The CDR3, as DNA: TGTGCCAGTAGTCGACAGGGGGGCGAGCAGTTCTTC.

The chain carries TRBV5-4 and TRBJ2-7, with 7 bases aligning to TRBD2. V lost 0 bases and J lost 4; bases outside the gene matches: 7. The germline CDR1 and CDR2 sequences are SGHNT and YYREEE (reference sequence). The CDR3 consists of 15 residues. In DNA form, the CDR3 reads TGTGCCAGCAGCTTGGAGTCTAGCGGAGCGTACGAGCAGTACTTC. It translates to CASSLESSGAYEQYF.

The chain carries TRBV30 and TRBJ2-2; TRBD2 matches at 12 bases. V trimming: 4 bases; J trimming: 6 bases; junction bases outside the gene matches: 9. This CDR3 has 16 residues. Germline CDR1 reads GTSNPN; CDR2 reads SVGIG (reference sequence). CDR3 nucleotide sequence: TGTGCCTGGATCCCCCGACTAGCGGGGGACCCCGGGGAGCTGTTTTTT. Residues: CAWIPRLAGDPGELFF.

This clone has more than one count but fewer than ten. This chain connects TRBV29-1 to TRBJ2-4; D might be TRBD1 (6 bases). This CDR3 has 14 amino acids. The germline V gene encodes CDR1 SQVTM and CDR2 ANQGSEA. V shed 2 bases and J shed 1 base, with 9 bases lying between them. The CDR3 region is CSVELGQAKNIQYF. The CDR3 region has the DNA TGCAGCGTTGAATTAGGACAGGCCAAAAACATTCAGTACTTC. The variable domain in full, completed from reference TRBV29-1 and TRBJ2-4, reads SAVISQKPSRDICQRGTSLTIQCQVDSQVTMMFWYRQQPGQSLTLIATANQGSEATYESGFVIDKFPISRPNLTFSTLTVSNMSPEDSSIYLCSVELGQAKNIQYFGAGTRLSVL.

The rearrangement joins TRBV4-1 to TRBJ1-4, with D maybe TRBD1 (5 bases). The CDR3 is made up of 18 amino acids. Trimming stripped 1 base from V and 7 bases from J, with 22 bases between. Germline V lookup: CDR1 MGHRA, CDR2 YSYEKL. CDR3 in amino acids: CASSQGKGVTPGSEKLFF. The CDR3 DNA follows: TGCGCCAGCAGCCAAGGAAAAGGGGTGACTCCTGGTAGTGAAAAACTGTTTTTT.

The rearrangement joins TRBV28 to TRBJ2-1; D is unresolved. Per germline, CDR1 MDHEN and CDR2 SYDVKM. V was shortened by 7 bases and J by 10 bases, with 14 bases between the two germline ends. The CDR3 sequence is 12 residues long. The CDR3 DNA reads as TGTGCCAGCAACACGCTGCTCCTCGAGCAGTTCTTC. This gives the protein CASNTLLLEQFF. Full variable domain (remainder filled in from reference TRBV28 and TRBJ2-1): DVKVTQSSRYLVKRTGEKVFLECVQDMDHENMFWYRQDPGLGLRLIYFSYDVKMKEKGDIPEGYSVSREKKERFSLILESASTNQTSMYLCASNTLLLEQFFGPGTRLTVL.

Here the CDR3 reads CASSLPSSGTGWDNEQFF. CDR3 coding DNA: TGCGCCAGCAGCCTGCCCTCCTCCGGGACAGGATGGGACAATGAGCAGTTCTTC. The genes are TRBV4-1 and TRBJ2-1; 8 bases map to TRBD1. CDR3 length: 18 amino acids. V was pared by 4 bases and J by 5 bases, with 16 bases of the junction left unmatched. CDR1 and CDR2 (germline): MGHRA, YSYEKL.

The V call is TRBV4-2, the J call TRBJ2-1, with TRBD1 matching 10 bases. Trimming removed 4 bases from V and 6 bases from J; junction bases left unmatched: 3. The CDR3 loop spans 14 amino acids. Per the germline V gene, CDR1 is LGHNA and CDR2 is YNFKEQ. The CDR3 is CASSPWTGGNEQFF. CDR3 DNA sequence: TGTGCCAGCAGCCCTTGGACAGGGGGCAATGAGCAGTTCTTC.

The chain recombines TRBV4-1 with TRBJ1-2; 11 bases match TRBD1. Trimming took 3 bases from V and 8 from J; bases not matched to a gene: 8. CDR1 MGHRA and CDR2 YSYEKL come from the germline V gene. The CDR3 has 15 amino acids. The CDR3 sequence is CASSQPGQGVGGYTF. The CDR3 nucleotides read TGCGCCAGCAGCCAGCCGGGACAGGGGGTAGGAGGCTACACCTTC.

V and J are TRBV7-2 and TRBJ2-2; TRBD2 matches at 9 bases. Germline V CDR1 and CDR2: SGHTA, FQGNSA. V gave up 5 bases and J gave up 7 bases; unmatched junction bases: 17. CDR3 length: 18 amino acids. The CDR3 reads CASSGNRRGGAFIGELFF. For the CDR3, the DNA is TGTGCCAGCAGCGGAAACCGGCGCGGGGGGGCCTTTATCGGGGAGCTGTTTTTT.